This T cell receptor (beta chain) is drawn from a study of response to subunit inactivated influenza vaccine. The study's findings and limits: Authors suggested seasonal influenza vaccinations each recruit few new T cells.

The CDR3 has 17 amino acids. Trimming took off 0 bases at V and 2 bases at J, with 16 bases between the two ends. Germline lookup yields CDR1 SGHTA and CDR2 FQGNSA. In its sample, this clonotype was seen a few times. Its antigen is unidentified. TCRdb called the RT-PCR reads again in MiXCR, with one record for every CDR3 protein. The sample has around 750,000 distinct CDR3 sequences; approximately 22% are singletons. This clonotype was obtained from a man aged 50 to 60 who received an inactivated influenza vaccine. Sequenced material: PBMCs from blood, taken more than 4 days after vaccination. The chain joins TRBV7-2 to TRBJ1-1; D is ambiguous. CDR3: CASSLAAGTRLNTEAFF. The CDR3 DNA reads TGTGCCAGCAGCTTAGCGGCTGGAACCCGACTTAACACTGAAGCTTTCTTT.